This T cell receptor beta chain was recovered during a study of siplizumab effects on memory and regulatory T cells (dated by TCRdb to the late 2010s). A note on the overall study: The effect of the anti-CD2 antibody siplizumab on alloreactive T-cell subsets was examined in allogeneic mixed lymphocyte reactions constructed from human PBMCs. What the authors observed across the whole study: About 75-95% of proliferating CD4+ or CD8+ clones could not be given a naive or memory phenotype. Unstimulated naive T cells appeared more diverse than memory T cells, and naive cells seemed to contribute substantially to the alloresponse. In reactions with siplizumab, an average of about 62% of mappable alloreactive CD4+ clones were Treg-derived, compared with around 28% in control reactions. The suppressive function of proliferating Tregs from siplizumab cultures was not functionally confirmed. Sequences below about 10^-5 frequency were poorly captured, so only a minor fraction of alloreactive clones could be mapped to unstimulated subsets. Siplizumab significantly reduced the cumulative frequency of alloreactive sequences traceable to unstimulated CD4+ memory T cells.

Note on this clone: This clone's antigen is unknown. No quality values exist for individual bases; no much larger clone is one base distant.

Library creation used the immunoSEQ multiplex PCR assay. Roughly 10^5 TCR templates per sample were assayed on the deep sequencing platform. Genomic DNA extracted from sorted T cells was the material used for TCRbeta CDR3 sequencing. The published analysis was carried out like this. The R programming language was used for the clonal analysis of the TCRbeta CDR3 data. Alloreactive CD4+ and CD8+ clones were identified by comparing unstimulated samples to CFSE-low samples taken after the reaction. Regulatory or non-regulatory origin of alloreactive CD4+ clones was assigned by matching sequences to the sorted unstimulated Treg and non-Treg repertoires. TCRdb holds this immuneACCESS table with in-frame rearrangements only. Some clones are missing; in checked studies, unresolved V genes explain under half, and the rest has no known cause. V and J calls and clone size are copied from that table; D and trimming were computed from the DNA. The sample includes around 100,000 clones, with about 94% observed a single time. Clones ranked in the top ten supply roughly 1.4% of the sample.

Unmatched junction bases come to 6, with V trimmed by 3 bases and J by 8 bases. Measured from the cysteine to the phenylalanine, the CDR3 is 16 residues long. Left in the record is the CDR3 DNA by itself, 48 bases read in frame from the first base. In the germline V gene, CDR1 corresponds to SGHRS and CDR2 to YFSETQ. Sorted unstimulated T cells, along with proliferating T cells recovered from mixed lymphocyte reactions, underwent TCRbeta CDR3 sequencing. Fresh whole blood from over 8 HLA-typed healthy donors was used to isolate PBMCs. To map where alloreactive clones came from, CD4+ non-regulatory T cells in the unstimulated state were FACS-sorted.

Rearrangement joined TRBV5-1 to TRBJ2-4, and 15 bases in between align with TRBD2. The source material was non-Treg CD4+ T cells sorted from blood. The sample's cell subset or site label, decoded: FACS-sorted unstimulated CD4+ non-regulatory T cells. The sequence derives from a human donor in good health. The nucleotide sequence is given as TGCGCCAGCAGCTCCGGACTAGCGGGAGGGTCAGACATTCAGTACTTC. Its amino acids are CASSSGLAGGSDIQYF.